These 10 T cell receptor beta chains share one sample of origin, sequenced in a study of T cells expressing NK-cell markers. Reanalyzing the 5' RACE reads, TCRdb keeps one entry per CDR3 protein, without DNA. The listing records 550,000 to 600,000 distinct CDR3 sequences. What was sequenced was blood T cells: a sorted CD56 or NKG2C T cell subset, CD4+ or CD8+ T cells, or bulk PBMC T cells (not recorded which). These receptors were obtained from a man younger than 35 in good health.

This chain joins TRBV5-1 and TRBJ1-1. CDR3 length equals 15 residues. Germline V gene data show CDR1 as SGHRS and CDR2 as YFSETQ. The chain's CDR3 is CASTVDPRGSTEAFF.

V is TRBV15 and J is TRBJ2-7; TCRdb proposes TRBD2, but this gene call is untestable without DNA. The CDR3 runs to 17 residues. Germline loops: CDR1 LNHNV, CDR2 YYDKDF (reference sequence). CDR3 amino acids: CATSRSLLRGATYEQYF. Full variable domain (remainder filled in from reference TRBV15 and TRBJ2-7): DAMVIQNPRYQVTQFGKPVTLSCSQTLNHNVMYWYQQKSSQAPKLLFHYYDKDFNNEADTPDNFQSRRPNTSFCFLDIRSPGLGDTAMYLCATSRSLLRGATYEQYFGPGTRLTVT.

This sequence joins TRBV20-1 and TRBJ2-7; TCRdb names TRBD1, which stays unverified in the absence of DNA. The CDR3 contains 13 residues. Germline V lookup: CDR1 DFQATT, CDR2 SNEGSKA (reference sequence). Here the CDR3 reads CSARRTGEYEQYF.

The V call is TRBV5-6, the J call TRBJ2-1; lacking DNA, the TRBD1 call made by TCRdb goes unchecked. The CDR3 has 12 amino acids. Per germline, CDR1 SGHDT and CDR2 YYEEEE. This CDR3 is CATLRQYGEQFF.

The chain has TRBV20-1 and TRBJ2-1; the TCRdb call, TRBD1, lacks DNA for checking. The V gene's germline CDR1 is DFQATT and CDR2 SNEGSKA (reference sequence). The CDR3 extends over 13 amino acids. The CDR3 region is CSARDGGVGEQFF.

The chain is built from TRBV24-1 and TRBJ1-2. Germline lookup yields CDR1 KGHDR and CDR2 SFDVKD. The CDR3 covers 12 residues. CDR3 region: CATQDVMDGYTF.

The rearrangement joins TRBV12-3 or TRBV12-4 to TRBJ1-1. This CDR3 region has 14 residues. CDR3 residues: CASRNSDANTEAFF.

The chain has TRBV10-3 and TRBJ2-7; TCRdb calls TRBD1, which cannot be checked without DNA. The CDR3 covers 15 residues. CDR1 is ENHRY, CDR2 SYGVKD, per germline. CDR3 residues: CAISSLDRPTYEQYF.

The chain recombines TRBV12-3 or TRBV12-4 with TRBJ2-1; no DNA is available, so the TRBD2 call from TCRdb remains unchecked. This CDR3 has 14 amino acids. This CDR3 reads CASGSAGGFGEQFF.

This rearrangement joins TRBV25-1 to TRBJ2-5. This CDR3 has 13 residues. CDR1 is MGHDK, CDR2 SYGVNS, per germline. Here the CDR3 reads CASSEGNQETQYF.